The count of the clone carrying this T cell receptor (beta chain) is one. Antigen: not known. Germline trimming cut 1 base from V and 5 bases from J; bases unmatched to any gene: 3. The germline V gene has CDR1 SGHDT and CDR2 YYEEEE. This CDR3 spans 14 amino acids. This entry is derived from a study of OX40 agonist ivuxolimab in advanced cancers. The study, taken as a whole, reports: CD8+ T cells were the subset that, on average, had more expanded clones than CD4+.

The repertoire was sequenced with immunoSEQ multiplex PCR; TCRdb's copy has only in-frame clones and lacks some. This table has 45,000 to 65,000 clones, roughly 90% appearing once. The rearrangement links TRBV5-6 to TRBJ2-7; the match to TRBD2 covers 10 bases. This specimen was CD4+ or CD8+ T cells sorted from blood, taken in a trial of the OX40 agonist ivuxolimab. The sequence came from an adult with an advanced solid tumor such as melanoma, head and neck, liver or kidney cancer. This CDR3 is CASSLTSGNNEQYF. In DNA form, the CDR3 reads TGTGCCAGCAGCTTGACTAGCGGGAACAACGAGCAGTACTTC.